These T cell receptor beta chains were read from a single sample in a study of breast tumors, draining lymph nodes, adjacent tissues. TCRdb itself ran the multiplex PCR reads through MiXCR, one entry per CDR3 protein. This table holds around 300,000 distinct CDR3 sequences, 30% found once. Sequencing was done on a sample of axillary lymph node tissue. The receptors shown here come from a female donor with breast cancer. Some clones in this sample may be carry-over from other donors' samples. Both conserved end residues are part of each CDR3. A D gene is named only where the DNA matches it firmly. Size is omitted from some rows. Given values are once, few, many or a class for expanded clones.

CDR3aa	CDR3nt	v_gene	d_gene	j_gene	abundance
CASSQSPGLGPTGELFF	TGCGCCAGCAGCCAAAGCCCGGGACTAGGGCCCACCGGGGAGCTGTTTTTT	TRBV4-1	TRBD2	TRBJ2-2	few
CASSGGVGANYGYTF	TGCGCCAGCAGTGGGGGTGTCGGAGCTAACTATGGCTACACCTTC	TRBV5-1	NA	TRBJ1-2	many
CSARIFTQLANEQFF	TGCAGTGCTAGGATCTTTACCCAATTGGCCAATGAGCAGTTCTTC	TRBV20-1	NA	TRBJ2-1	NA
CSARDIGGAPDTQYF	TGCAGTGCTAGAGATATTGGAGGAGCCCCAGATACGCAGTATTTT	TRBV20-1	NA	TRBJ2-3	many
CASSLGGAGTGELFF	TGTGCCAGCAGCTTGGGGGGCGCGGGCACCGGGGAGCTGTTTTTT	TRBV5-6	NA	TRBJ2-2	many
CASSPGLSGRPYEQYF	TGTGCCAGCAGCCCCGGGTTGAGCGGGAGACCCTACGAGCAGTACTTC	TRBV7-8	TRBD2	TRBJ2-7	many
CASRDFGTRSYEQYF	TGTGCCAGCAGGGACTTCGGGACACGGTCCTACGAGCAGTACTTC	TRBV2	NA	TRBJ2-7	many
CASSPLVLQQGAGETQYF	TGTGCCAGCTCACCACTTGTTTTACAACAGGGGGCAGGAGAGACCCAGTACTTC	TRBV18	TRBD1	TRBJ2-5	NA
CTSSARGGSQPQHF	TGTACCAGCAGTGCCAGGGGGGGATCTCAGCCCCAGCATTTT	TRBV6-5	TRBD1	TRBJ1-5	NA
CASKGPGNEQFF	TGTGCCAGCAAAGGGCCCGGCAATGAGCAGTTCTTC	TRBV6-2/TRBV6-3	NA	TRBJ2-1	few
CASKPTGSWAQYF	TGTGCCAGCAAGCCTACAGGGTCATGGGCCCAGTACTTC	TRBV6-2/TRBV6-3	NA	TRBJ2-5	many
CASSLLASGTYEQYF	TGCGCCAGCAGCTTGTTGGCTAGCGGGACCTACGAGCAGTACTTC	TRBV5-1	TRBD2	TRBJ2-7	many
CSAKPGRSSGNTIYF	TGCAGTGCTAAGCCAGGGAGGTCATCTGGAAACACCATATATTTT	TRBV20-1	NA	TRBJ1-3	many
CSARDLTSGSDNEQFF	TGCAGTGCTAGAGATCTCACTAGCGGGAGTGACAATGAGCAGTTCTTC	TRBV20-1	TRBD2	TRBJ2-1	many
CASSHSMGSGDYEQYF	TGTGCCAGCAGTCACTCGATGGGGTCGGGAGACTACGAGCAGTACTTC	TRBV6-6	NA	TRBJ2-7	few
CASSPGGQGSNEQFF	TGTGCCAGCTCACCAGGGGGACAGGGATCCAATGAGCAGTTCTTC	TRBV7-3	TRBD1	TRBJ2-1	NA
CASSPYGQGYNSPLHF	TGTGCCAGCTCACCCTATGGACAGGGATATAATTCACCCCTCCACTTT	TRBV18	TRBD1	TRBJ1-6	NA
CASSSPSDRFATNEKLFF	TGTGCCAGCAGTTCCCCGTCGGACAGATTCGCAACTAATGAAAAACTGTTTTTT	TRBV28	NA	TRBJ1-4	NA
CASSPGDRSPLPQETQYF	TGTGCCAGCAGCCCGGGGGACAGGAGCCCCCTCCCCCAAGAGACCCAGTACTTC	TRBV9	TRBD1	TRBJ2-5	NA
CSARDARGGADTQYF	TGCAGTGCTAGAGATGCTAGGGGAGGGGCAGATACGCAGTATTTT	TRBV20-1	TRBD2	TRBJ2-3	many
CSVEGFPMRGVPGLCSGANVLTF	TGCAGCGTTGAAGGATTTCCTATGCGGGGAGTCCCCGGGCTGTGCTCTGGGGCCAACGTCCTGACTTTC	TRBV29-1	NA	TRBJ2-6	NA
CSASGAGDEQFF	TGCAGTGCTAGCGGCGCGGGAGACGAGCAGTTCTTC	TRBV20-1	TRBD2	TRBJ2-1	many
CASSLGLAENEQFF	TGTGCCAGCAGTCTCGGACTAGCGGAGAATGAGCAGTTCTTC	TRBV5-1	TRBD2	TRBJ2-1	many
CASSRTGKDNEQFF	TGTGCCAGCAGCCGGACTGGAAAAGATAATGAGCAGTTCTTC	TRBV12-3/TRBV12-4	NA	TRBJ2-1	many
CASTQQGNSYEQYF	TGTGCCAGCACCCAGCAGGGTAACTCCTACGAGCAGTACTTC	TRBV5-8	NA	TRBJ2-7	many
CSAGRAGGGPPSTDTQYF	TGCAGTGCTGGCAGAGCAGGGGGCGGTCCTCCTAGCACAGATACGCAGTATTTT	TRBV20-1	TRBD1	TRBJ2-3	many